Sequencing of this TCR beta chain was carried out in a study of cytomegalovirus exposure and HLA in healthy donors. Turning to the study itself: A prior study identified just under 120 million unique TCR beta sequences from some 180 million T cells.

After removal of 6 bases from V and 8 bases from J, the junction contained 14 bases not matched to a gene. The length of the CDR3 is 18 residues. Germline V lookup: CDR1 KGHSH, CDR2 LQKENI. 13 Jbeta primers and 60 Vbeta primers were used for the PCR. The table came from immunoSEQ multiplex PCR; TCRdb's copy has only in-frame clones and leaves some out. The data contain roughly 220,000 clones, almost 70% of them singletons. Study-level results: In a later analysis, TCR beta V- and J-gene trimming was associated with a missense DCLRE1C variant. In a later analysis, DRB1 alleles had the most associated TCRs; HLA-C alleles the fewest. Specificity for CMV antigens was confirmed in vitro for a few of the CMV-associated chains.

Remarks on this clone: Antigen specificity is unknown.

This TCR was sampled from a man aged 40-55 years in good health and CMV-seropositive. This sequence joins TRBV18 and TRBJ2-3; 16 positions agree with TRBD2. Material for sequencing was PBMCs. DNA of the CDR3: TGTGCCAGCTCCCCCCCGGGACTAGCGGGGGGGGTCATTGTTACGCAGTATTTT. Translation gives CASSPPGLAGGVIVTQYF.